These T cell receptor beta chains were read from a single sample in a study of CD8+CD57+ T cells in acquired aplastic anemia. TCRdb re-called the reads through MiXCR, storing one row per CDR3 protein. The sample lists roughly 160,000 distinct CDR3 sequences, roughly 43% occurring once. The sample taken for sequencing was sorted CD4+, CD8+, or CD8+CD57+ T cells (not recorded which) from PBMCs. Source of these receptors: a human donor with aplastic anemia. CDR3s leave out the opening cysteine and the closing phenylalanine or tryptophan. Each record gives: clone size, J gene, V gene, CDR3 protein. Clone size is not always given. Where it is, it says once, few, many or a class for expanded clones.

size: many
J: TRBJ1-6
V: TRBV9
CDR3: ASSVEGVSSYNSPLH

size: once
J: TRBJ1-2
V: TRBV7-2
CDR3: ASSARSTDYT

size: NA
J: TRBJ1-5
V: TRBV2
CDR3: ASKMTGEGQPQH

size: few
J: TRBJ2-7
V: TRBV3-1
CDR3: ASSRGSGLLYEQY

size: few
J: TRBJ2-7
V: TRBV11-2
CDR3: ASSLAWAYEQY

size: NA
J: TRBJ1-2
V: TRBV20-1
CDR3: SAAPTGTGDRGGYT

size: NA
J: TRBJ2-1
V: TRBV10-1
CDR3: ASSPSEGTAEQF

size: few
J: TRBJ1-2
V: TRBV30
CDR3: AWGQNFFYGYT

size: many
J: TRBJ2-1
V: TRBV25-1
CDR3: ASSATGTATSYNEQF

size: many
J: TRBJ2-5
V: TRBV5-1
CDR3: ASSFSGRVLLSQETQY

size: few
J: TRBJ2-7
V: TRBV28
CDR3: ASSLSGQQRDEQY

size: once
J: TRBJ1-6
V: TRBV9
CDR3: ASSVQGSPLH

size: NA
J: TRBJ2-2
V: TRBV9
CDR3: ASSVASIAGRAGELF

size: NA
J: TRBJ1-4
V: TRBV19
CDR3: ASKGGNEKLF

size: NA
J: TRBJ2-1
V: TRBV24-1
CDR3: ATSTGTGVPGGEQF

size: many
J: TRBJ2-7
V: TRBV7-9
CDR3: ASSLTGAYEQY

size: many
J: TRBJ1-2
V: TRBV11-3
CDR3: ASSLGKGYT

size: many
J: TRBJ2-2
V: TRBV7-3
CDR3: ASSPSRDSTGELF

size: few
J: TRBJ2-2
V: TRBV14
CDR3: ASSQLLRVGGKRNTGELF

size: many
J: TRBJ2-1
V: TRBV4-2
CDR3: ASSQPGLAGVEQF

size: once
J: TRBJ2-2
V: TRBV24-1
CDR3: ATSDLQGSTGELF

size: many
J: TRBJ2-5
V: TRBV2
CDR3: ASSDGQGGQGWALWETQY

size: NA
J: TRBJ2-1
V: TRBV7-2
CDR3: ASSSPASGGRNQGPYNEQF

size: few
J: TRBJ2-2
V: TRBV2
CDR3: ASRGLAGDTGELF

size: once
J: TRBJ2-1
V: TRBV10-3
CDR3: AISESVLNEQS

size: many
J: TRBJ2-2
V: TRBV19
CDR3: ASRAGGPVGELF

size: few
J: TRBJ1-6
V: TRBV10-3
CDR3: AINEDGGGPLH

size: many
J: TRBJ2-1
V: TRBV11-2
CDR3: ASSLDLYSLPGEQF

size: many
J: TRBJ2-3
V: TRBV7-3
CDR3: ASSSGLKVTDTQY

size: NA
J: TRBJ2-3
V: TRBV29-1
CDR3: SDRGVRTDTQY

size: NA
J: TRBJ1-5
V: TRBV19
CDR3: ASRYEGQPQH

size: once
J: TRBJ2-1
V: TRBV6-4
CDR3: ASSDSTGGNEQF

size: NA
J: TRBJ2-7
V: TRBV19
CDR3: ASSSNRDRVYEQY